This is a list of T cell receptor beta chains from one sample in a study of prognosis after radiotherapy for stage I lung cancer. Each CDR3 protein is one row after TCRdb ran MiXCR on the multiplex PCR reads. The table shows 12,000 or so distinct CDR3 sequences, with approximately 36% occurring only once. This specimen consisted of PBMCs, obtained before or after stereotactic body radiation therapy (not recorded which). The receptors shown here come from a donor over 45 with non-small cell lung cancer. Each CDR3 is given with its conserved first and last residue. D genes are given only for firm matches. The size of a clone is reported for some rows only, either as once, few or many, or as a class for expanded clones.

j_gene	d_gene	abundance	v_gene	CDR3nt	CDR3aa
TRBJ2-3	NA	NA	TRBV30	TGTGCCTGCAGCCCCCGGCGAGTGGGCCTGACAGATACGCAGTATTTT	CACSPRRVGLTDTQYF
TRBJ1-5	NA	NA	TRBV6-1	TGTGCCAGCAGTGAAGTGGTTTGGAGCAATCAGCCCCAGCATTTT	CASSEVVWSNQPQHF
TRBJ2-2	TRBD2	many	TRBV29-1	TGCAGCGTGCACCCCCATAGCGGGGGGGCTAACACCGGGGAGCTGTTTTTT	CSVHPHSGGANTGELFF
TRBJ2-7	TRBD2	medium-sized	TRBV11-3	TGTGCCAGCAGCTTAGATTCGGGGGCGGGAGGCTACGAGCAGTACTTC	CASSLDSGAGGYEQYF
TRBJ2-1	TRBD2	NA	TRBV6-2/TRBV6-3	TGTGCCAGCAGTACCGGACTAGACAATGAGCAGTTCTTC	CASSTGLDNEQFF
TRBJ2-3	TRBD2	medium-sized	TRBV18	TGTGCCAGCTCACCTTCGCGGGGGGGCACAGATACGCAGTATTTT	CASSPSRGGTDTQYF
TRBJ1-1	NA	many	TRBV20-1	TGCAGTGCTAGAGATATTATGAGCGGGGGGAACACTGAAGCTTTCTTT	CSARDIMSGGNTEAFF
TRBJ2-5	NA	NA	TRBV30	TGTGCCTGGAACCGCCGGGAGACCCAGTACTTC	CAWNRRETQYF
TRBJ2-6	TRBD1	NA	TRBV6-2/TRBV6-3	TGTGCCAGCAGTTTTCCCGAGACAGGGGGCGCTGGGGCCAACGTCCTGACTTTC	CASSFPETGGAGANVLTF
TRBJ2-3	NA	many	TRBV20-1	TGCAGTGCTACTGACCCGAGCACAGATACGCAGTATTTT	CSATDPSTDTQYF
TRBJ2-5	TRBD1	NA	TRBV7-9	TGTGCCAGCTCAACGGACAGGGGGAGAAAGACCCAGTACTTC	CASSTDRGRKTQYF
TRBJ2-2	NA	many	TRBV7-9	TGTGCCAGAGATACGGACACCCGGGGCGGGACCGGGGAGCTGTTTTTT	CARDTDTRGGTGELFF
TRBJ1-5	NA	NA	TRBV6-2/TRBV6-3	TGTGCCAGCAGCTGGGATCAGCCCCAGCATTTT	CASSWDQPQHF
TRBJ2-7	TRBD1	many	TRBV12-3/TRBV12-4	TGTGCCACCCAATTTACAGGGGCCTACGAGCAGTACTTC	CATQFTGAYEQYF
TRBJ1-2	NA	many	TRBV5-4	TGTGCCAGCAGCTTGGGACAGCGAACTAACTATGGCTACACCTTC	CASSLGQRTNYGYTF
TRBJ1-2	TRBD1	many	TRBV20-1	TGCAGTGCTAGAGATGGGGCAGGGGGCAGCTATGGCTACACCTTC	CSARDGAGGSYGYTF
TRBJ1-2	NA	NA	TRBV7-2	TGTGCCAGCAGCTGGGCCAGGGACTATGGCTACACCTTC	CASSWARDYGYTF
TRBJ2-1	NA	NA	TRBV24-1	TGTGCCACCAGTGGGGACAATGAGCAGTTCTTC	CATSGDNEQFF
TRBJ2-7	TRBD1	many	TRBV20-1	TGCAGTGCTAGGGGACAGGGAGTCTACGAGCAGTACTTC	CSARGQGVYEQYF
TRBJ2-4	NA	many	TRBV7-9	TGTGCCAGCAGCCCCCGACCAGGGGGAGGCAAAAACATTCAGTACTTC	CASSPRPGGGKNIQYF
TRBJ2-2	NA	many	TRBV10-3	TGTGCCATCGGAAGTGGACAGTACACCGGGGAGCTGTTTTTT	CAIGSGQYTGELFF
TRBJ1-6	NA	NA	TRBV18	TGTGCCAGCTCACACTCGACCGTGGAGAATCCACCCCTCCACTTT	CASSHSTVENPPLHF
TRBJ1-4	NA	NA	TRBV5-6	TGTGCCAGCAGCTTGGGGAGGGGTAATGAAAAACTGTTTTTT	CASSLGRGNEKLFF
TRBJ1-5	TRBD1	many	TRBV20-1	TGCAGTGCTAGTGCGACAGGGAGTAGCAATCAGCCCCAGCATTTT	CSASATGSSNQPQHF
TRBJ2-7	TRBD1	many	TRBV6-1	TGTGCCAGCAGTCCCCTAGGACAGGGGGGTGAGCAGTACTTC	CASSPLGQGGEQYF
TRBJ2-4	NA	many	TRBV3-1	TGTGCCAGCAGCCAAGATTCCGGGGAAAACATTCAGTACTTC	CASSQDSGENIQYF
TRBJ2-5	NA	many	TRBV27	TGTGCCAGCAGTTTTTCGTGGGGAGAGACCCAGTACTTC	CASSFSWGETQYF
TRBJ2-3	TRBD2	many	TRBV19	TGTGCCAGTAGTATAGAGTCCCCAACGGGTGCGGGGGGGAACACAGATACGCAGTATTTT	CASSIESPTGAGGNTDTQYF
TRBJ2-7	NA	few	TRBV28	TGTGCCAGCACCCCCCGGACTCTCGGCGAGCAGTACTTC	CASTPRTLGEQYF
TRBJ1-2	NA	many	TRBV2	TGTGCCAGCAGTGAAGCCAGGGGTGGAGGCTACACCTTC	CASSEARGGGYTF
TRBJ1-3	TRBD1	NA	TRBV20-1	TGCAGTGCTAGGCAGACAGGGGGTAGGTCTGGAAACACCATATATTTT	CSARQTGGRSGNTIYF
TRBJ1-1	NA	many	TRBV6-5	TGTGCCAGCAGTTACGGGGATTCTGAAGCTTTCTTT	CASSYGDSEAFF
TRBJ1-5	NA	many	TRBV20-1	TGCAGTGCTAGAGGACAGAGGGTGAATCAGCCCCAGCATTTT	CSARGQRVNQPQHF
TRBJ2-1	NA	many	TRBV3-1	TGTGCCAGCAGCTATACCCTGGAGTACAATGAGCAGTTCTTC	CASSYTLEYNEQFF
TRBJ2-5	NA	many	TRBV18	TGTGCCAGCTCCGCGGACAGAGAAGAGACCCAGTACTTC	CASSADREETQYF
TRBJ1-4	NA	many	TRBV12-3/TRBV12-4	TGTGCCAGCACCACAGGGACAACTAATGAAAAACTGTTTTTT	CASTTGTTNEKLFF
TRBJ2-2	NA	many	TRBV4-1	TGCGCCACCTCATATCACGGGGAGCTGTTTTTT	CATSYHGELFF
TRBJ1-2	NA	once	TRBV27	TGTGCCAACAGTTTTTATGGGGGCTCTGGCTACACCTTC	CANSFYGGSGYTF
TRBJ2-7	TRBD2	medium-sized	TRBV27	TGTGCCAGCAGTTTATCGGCCGGACTAGCGGGAAACGAGCAGTACTTC	CASSLSAGLAGNEQYF
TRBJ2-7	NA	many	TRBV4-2	TGTGCCAGCAGCCAAGATGGTGATGACAGAGACGAGCAGTACTTC	CASSQDGDDRDEQYF
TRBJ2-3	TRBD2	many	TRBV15	TGTGCCACCAGCAGGTTTCCCGGGACTAGCGGGAGCACAGATACGCAGTATTTT	CATSRFPGTSGSTDTQYF
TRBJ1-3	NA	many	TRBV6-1	TGTGCCAGCAGCCCAGGGTTTGGAAACACCATATATTTT	CASSPGFGNTIYF
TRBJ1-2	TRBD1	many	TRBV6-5	TGTGCCAGCAGTTACCGGGGACAGGGAGGTGGCTACACCTTC	CASSYRGQGGGYTF
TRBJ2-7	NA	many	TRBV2	TGTGCCAGCTTGGGCAGGGGATACGAGCAGTACTTC	CASLGRGYEQYF
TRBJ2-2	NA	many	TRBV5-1	TGCGCCAGCATTAGGGACATCGCGAACACCGGGGAGCTGTTTTTT	CASIRDIANTGELFF
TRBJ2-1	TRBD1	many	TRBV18	TGTGCCAGCTCACCACCACGTGACAGGGGAGACTTC	CASSPPRDRGDF
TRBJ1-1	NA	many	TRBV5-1	TGCGCCAGCAGCCGTGCCCCGGGTGACACTGAAGCTTTCTTT	CASSRAPGDTEAFF
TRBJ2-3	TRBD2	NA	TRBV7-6	TGTGCCAGCAGCTTCCTCGGGACTAGCGGGGAACGCCTTTCTAGCACAGATACGCAGTATTTT	CASSFLGTSGERLSSTDTQYF
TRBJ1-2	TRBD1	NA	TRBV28	TGTGCCAGCAACATAAGGACAGGGTCGGGCTACACCTTC	CASNIRTGSGYTF
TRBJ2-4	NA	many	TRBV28	TGTGCCAGCAGTCGAAGGGGGGGTGGAAACATTCAGTACTTC	CASSRRGGGNIQYF